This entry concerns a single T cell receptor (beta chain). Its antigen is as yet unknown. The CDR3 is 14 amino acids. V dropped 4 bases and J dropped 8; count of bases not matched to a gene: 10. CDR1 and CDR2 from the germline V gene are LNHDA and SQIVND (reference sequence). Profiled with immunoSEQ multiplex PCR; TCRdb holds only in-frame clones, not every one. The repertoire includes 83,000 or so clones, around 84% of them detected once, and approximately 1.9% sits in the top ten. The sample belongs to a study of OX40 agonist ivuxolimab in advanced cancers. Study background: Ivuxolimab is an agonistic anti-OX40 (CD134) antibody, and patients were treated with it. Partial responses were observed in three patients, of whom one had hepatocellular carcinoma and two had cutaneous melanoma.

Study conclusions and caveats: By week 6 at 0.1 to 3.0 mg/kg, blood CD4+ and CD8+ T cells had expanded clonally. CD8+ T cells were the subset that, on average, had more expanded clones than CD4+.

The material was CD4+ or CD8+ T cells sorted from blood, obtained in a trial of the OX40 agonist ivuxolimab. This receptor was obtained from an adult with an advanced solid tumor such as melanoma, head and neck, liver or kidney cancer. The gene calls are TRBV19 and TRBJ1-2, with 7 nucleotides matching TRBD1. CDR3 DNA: TGTGCCAGTAGTACGGGACAGACGTTCGAGGGCTACACCTTC. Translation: CASSTGQTFEGYTF.